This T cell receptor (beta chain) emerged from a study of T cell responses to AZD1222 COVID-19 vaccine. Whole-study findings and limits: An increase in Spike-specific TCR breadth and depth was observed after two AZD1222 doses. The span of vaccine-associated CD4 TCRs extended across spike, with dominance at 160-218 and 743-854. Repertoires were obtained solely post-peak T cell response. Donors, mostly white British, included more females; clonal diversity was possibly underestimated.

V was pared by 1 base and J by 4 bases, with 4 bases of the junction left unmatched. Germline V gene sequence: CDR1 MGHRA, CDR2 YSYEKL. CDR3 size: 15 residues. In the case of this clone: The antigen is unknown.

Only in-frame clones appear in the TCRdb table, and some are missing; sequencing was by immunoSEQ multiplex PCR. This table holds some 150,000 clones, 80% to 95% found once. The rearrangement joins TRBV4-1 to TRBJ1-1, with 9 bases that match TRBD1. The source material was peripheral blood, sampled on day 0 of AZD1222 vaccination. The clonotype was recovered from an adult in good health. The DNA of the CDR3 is TGCGCCAGCAGCCAAGTTGGGACAGGGTTCACTGAAGCTTTCTTT. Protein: CASSQVGTGFTEAFF.